Below, one TCR beta chain is given with its context. This sample was taken from a study of blood T cell repertoires in COVID-19. Study in general: The study drew acute and convalescent COVID-19 samples from the United States, Italy and Spain. Nucleic acid was either cDNA or gDNA, and it came from T cells, B-cell-depleted T cells, or PBMCs.

In the original analysis: Estimates of nucleated cell counts were drawn from the amplification of reference gene primers. TCRdb's copy holds only in-frame clones and misses some; the assay was immunoSEQ multiplex PCR. V and J calls and clone size are those listed in that table; D and trimming were worked out from the DNA. The table includes 130,000 or so clones, 88% detected once. The V end lost 7 bases, the J end lost 3 bases, and 19 bases lay between the germline ends. The germline CDR1 and CDR2 sequences are WNHNN and SYGVQD (reference sequence). This CDR3 contains 16 residues. Sequencing was carried out using peripheral blood. The rearrangement joins TRBV10-1 to TRBJ2-1, with D possibly being TRBD2 (6 bases). This clonotype was obtained from a man aged 45 to 65 with acute or convalescent COVID-19. The chain's CDR3 is CASTGGSGFNYNEQFF. CDR3 DNA: TGCGCCAGCACCGGAGGGTCTGGGTTCAACTACAATGAGCAGTTCTTC.